Included here is one T cell receptor (beta chain) sequence, with context. Profiled with immunoSEQ multiplex PCR; TCRdb holds only in-frame clones, not every one. The sample lists 150,000 to 200,000 clones; about 88% were seen once. The data were obtained in a study of blood T cell repertoires in COVID-19. In the study overall: Sites across the United States, Italy and Spain contributed samples from acute and convalescent COVID-19. The analysed material was cDNA or gDNA that came from T cells, B-cell-depleted T cells, or PBMCs.

The V gene's germline CDR1 is SGDLS and CDR2 YYNGEE. The CDR3 covers 14 residues. J lost 4 bases, V lost 4 bases, and 2 bases had no gene match. The TCR originated in a man in his forties or fifties with active or convalescent COVID-19. The chain employs TRBV9 and TRBJ1-4, with 9 bases aligning to TRBD1. What was sequenced was peripheral blood. CDR3 nucleotides: TGTGCCAGCAGCATGGACAGGGGTAATGAAAAACTGTTTTTT. Its protein product is CASSMDRGNEKLFF.